These 20 T cell receptor beta chains came from one sample sequenced in a study of blood T cell repertoires in COVID-19. Profiled with immunoSEQ multiplex PCR; TCRdb holds only in-frame clones, not every one. The sample lists approximately 200,000 clones; less than 90% were seen once. Input material: peripheral blood. Every receptor here comes from an elderly woman with COVID-19, enrolled during active disease.

This clone was seen a few times. V and J are TRBV5-1 and TRBJ2-1; 11 bases fit TRBD2. CDR3 length: 13 amino acids. Trimming at V came to 0 bases and at J to 12 bases, leaving 2 bases not matched to a gene. CDR1 is SGHRS and CDR2 is YFSETQ in the germline V gene. CDR3 protein: CASSLEGTSGQFF. Here the CDR3 DNA reads TGCGCCAGCAGCTTGGAGGGGACTAGCGGGCAGTTCTTC.

V is TRBV6-6 and J is TRBJ1-5, with TRBD1 matching 7 bases. CDR3 size: 15 residues. The germline V gene encodes CDR1 MNHNY and CDR2 SVGAGI (reference sequence). J gave up 3 bases and V 6 bases, and 8 bases lay outside the gene matches. The CDR3 sequence is CASSFDRAVNQPQHF. The CDR3 DNA reads TGTGCCAGCAGCTTTGACAGGGCCGTCAATCAGCCCCAGCATTTT.

The chain combines TRBV7-9 with TRBJ1-5; 9 bases agree with TRBD1. CDR3 length: 17 amino acids. Germline V gene data show CDR1 as SEHNR and CDR2 as FQNEAQ (reference sequence). After removal of 5 bases from V and 4 bases from J, the junction contained 12 bases not matched to a gene. CDR3 protein: CASSKTPWTGDNQPQHF. In DNA, the CDR3 is TGTGCCAGCAGCAAAACTCCATGGACAGGGGATAATCAGCCCCAGCATTTT.

The rearrangement joins TRBV19 to TRBJ2-1; 14 nucleotides align to TRBD2. The germline V gene encodes CDR1 LNHDA and CDR2 SQIVND (reference sequence). After removal of 7 bases from V and 8 bases from J, the junction contained 7 bases not matched to a gene. This CDR3 contains 15 residues. The CDR3 DNA follows: TGTGCCAGTACCTTGACTAGCGGGGGGGTATATGAGCAGTTCTTC. Its translation: CASTLTSGGVYEQFF.

CDR3 region: CASSFGASGANTEAFF. As DNA, the CDR3 is TGTGCCAGCAGTTTTGGGGCCTCGGGAGCGAACACTGAAGCTTTCTTT. This chain uses TRBV28 with TRBJ1-1; D may be TRBD1 (5 bases). CDR1 and CDR2 from the germline V gene are MDHEN and SYDVKM. The CDR3 length is 16 residues. The V end lost 3 bases, the J end lost 1 base, and 15 bases lay between the germline ends. The full variable domain, with the rest looked up from reference TRBV28 and TRBJ1-1, is DVKVTQSSRYLVKRTGEKVFLECVQDMDHENMFWYRQDPGLGLRLIYFSYDVKMKEKGDIPEGYSVSREKKERFSLILESASTNQTSMYLCASSFGASGANTEAFFGQGTRLTVV.

The chain links TRBV5-1 to TRBJ2-2; weak D call: TRBD1 (6 bases). Germline V gene lookup returns CDR1 SGHRS and CDR2 YFSETQ. V was shortened by 1 base and J by 0 bases, with 10 bases between the two germline ends. The CDR3 sequence is 16 residues long. The chain's CDR3 is CASSLSTGTNTGELFF. For the CDR3, the DNA is TGCGCCAGCAGCTTGTCTACAGGGACGAACACCGGGGAGCTGTTTTTT. Supplemented by reference TRBV5-1 and TRBJ2-2, the full variable domain reads KAGVTQTPRYLIKTRGQQVTLSCSPISGHRSVSWYQQTPGQGLQFLFEYFSETQRNKGNFPGRFSGRQFSNSRSEMNVSTLELGDSALYLCASSLSTGTNTGELFFGEGSRLTVL.

The J gene is TRBJ2-2, the V gene TRBV18, with 9 bases fitting TRBD1. V was clipped by 0 bases and J by 2 bases; unmatched bases: 1. The CDR3 has 16 residues. Germline lookup yields CDR1 KGHSH and CDR2 LQKENI. The CDR3 loop is CASSPPGQGNTGELFF. The CDR3 DNA follows: TGTGCCAGCTCACCACCGGGACAGGGAAACACCGGGGAGCTGTTTTTT. Complete variable domain (other parts from reference TRBV18 and TRBJ2-2): NAGVMQNPRHLVRRRGQEARLRCSPMKGHSHVYWYRQLPEEGLKFMVYLQKENIIDESGMPKERFSAEFPKEGPSILRIQQVVRGDSAAYFCASSPPGQGNTGELFFGEGSRLTVL.

The rearrangement links TRBV4-3 to TRBJ1-6; D is unclear. Trimming removed 1 base at V and 7 bases at J, with 14 bases between. The germline gives CDR1 LGHNA, CDR2 YSLEER. The length of the CDR3 is 16 residues. The CDR3 DNA sequence: TGCGCCAGCAGCCAAGGAATTGCGCTTTTGAATTCACCCCTCCACTTT. It specifies CASSQGIALLNSPLHF.

The chain joins TRBV11-2 to TRBJ2-5; 9 positions match TRBD2. V lost 1 base and J lost 4; bases outside the gene matches: 13. This CDR3 spans 18 amino acids. The germline gives CDR1 SGHAT, CDR2 FQNNGV. CDR3 DNA: TGTGCCAGCAGCTTAGCACTCCGGAATAGCGGGGGAACAGAGACCCAGTACTTC. Translated, it gives CASSLALRNSGGTETQYF.

V usage is TRBV7-9 and J usage is TRBJ1-1; perhaps TRBD1 as D (6 bases). Deletions cut 5 bases from V and 1 base from J, with 17 bases between. This CDR3 spans 16 amino acids. The germline V gene has CDR1 SEHNR and CDR2 FQNEAQ (reference sequence). The CDR3 bases are TGTGCCAGCAGCCCACTACTAAAGACAGGGAACACTGAAGCTTTCTTT. This codes for CASSPLLKTGNTEAFF. The full variable domain, in which reference TRBV7-9 and TRBJ1-1 provide the parts outside the CDR3, is DTGVSQNPRHKITKRGQNVTFRCDPISEHNRLYWYRQTLGQGPEFLTYFQNEAQLEKSRLLSDRFSAERPKGSFSTLEIQRTEQGDSAMYLCASSPLLKTGNTEAFFGQGTRLTVV.

The J gene is TRBJ1-5, the V gene TRBV18, with 11 bases aligning to TRBD1. CDR1 and CDR2 from the germline V gene are KGHSH and LQKENI. V gave up 8 bases and J gave up 4 bases; unmatched junction bases: 7. The CDR3 length is 15 residues. This CDR3 reads CASTGTGGLNQPQHF. The CDR3 DNA reads TGTGCCAGCACCGGGACAGGGGGTTTGAATCAGCCCCAGCATTTT.

The rearrangement links TRBV6-6 to TRBJ2-3, with TRBD2 matching over 9 bases. Germline lookup yields CDR1 MNHNY and CDR2 SVGAGI (reference sequence). V was clipped by 6 bases and J by 6 bases; unmatched bases: 10. This CDR3 region has 15 residues. The CDR3 protein is CASSSGTSFSDTQYF. CDR3 DNA: TGTGCCAGCAGCTCCGGGACTAGCTTTTCCGATACGCAGTATTTT.

The chain links TRBV5-1 to TRBJ2-3; 12 positions match TRBD2. Trimming at V came to 3 bases and at J to 0 bases, leaving 8 bases not matched to a gene. The germline gives CDR1 SGHRS, CDR2 YFSETQ. CDR3 length: 18 amino acids. CDR3 coding DNA: TGCGCCAGCAGCTCCAGACTAGCGGGAGTTGCTAGCACAGATACGCAGTATTTT. Translation gives CASSSRLAGVASTDTQYF. The whole variable domain, filled in from reference TRBV5-1 and TRBJ2-3, reads KAGVTQTPRYLIKTRGQQVTLSCSPISGHRSVSWYQQTPGQGLQFLFEYFSETQRNKGNFPGRFSGRQFSNSRSEMNVSTLELGDSALYLCASSSRLAGVASTDTQYFGPGTRLTVL.

Here the CDR3 reads CASSIASRGRDEQYF. CDR3 nucleotide sequence: TGTGCCAGCAGCATAGCCTCCAGGGGCAGGGACGAGCAGTACTTC. This sequence joins TRBV11-2 and TRBJ2-7; D possibly corresponds to TRBD1 (6 bases). With 5 bases removed from V and 5 bases from J, the gap between germline ends came to 19 bases. This CDR3 region has 15 residues. Germline V lookup: CDR1 SGHAT, CDR2 FQNNGV.

This chain connects TRBV7-9 to TRBJ1-2, with D unresolved. The CDR3 is 15 residues long. V dropped 2 bases and J dropped 0 bases, with 10 bases sitting between them. CDR1 SEHNR and CDR2 FQNEAQ come from the germline V gene (reference sequence). In DNA, the CDR3 is TGTGCCAGCAGCTTATTACAGTCCACTAACTATGGCTACACCTTC. Its translation is CASSLLQSTNYGYTF.

This clone was observed a few times. The chain is built from TRBV12-3 or TRBV12-4 and TRBJ1-1; a possible D gene is TRBD1 (6 bases). The V end was cut by 7 bases, the J end by 8 bases, with 17 bases between. The CDR3 has 13 amino acids. CDR3 sequence: CASIAGGAKEAFF. The CDR3 DNA is TGTGCCAGCATCGCTGGGGGGGCCAAGGAAGCTTTCTTT.

The rearrangement links TRBV7-9 to TRBJ2-1, with 10 bases lining up with TRBD1. J was trimmed by 2 bases and V by 3 bases; bases with no gene match: 4. Germline-derived CDR1 and CDR2 are SEHNR and FQNEAQ (reference sequence). This CDR3 region has 16 residues. CDR3 amino acids: CASSFTGTGAYNEQFF. The CDR3 DNA follows: TGTGCCAGCAGCTTTACCGGGACAGGGGCCTACAATGAGCAGTTCTTC.

The chain employs TRBV19 and TRBJ2-1; the match to TRBD2 covers 12 bases. J was trimmed by 10 bases and V by 8 bases; bases with no gene match: 9. The CDR3 spans 14 residues. Looked up from germline, CDR1 is LNHDA and CDR2 is SQIVND (reference sequence). The CDR3 loop reads CASDPSGGAREQFF. Written as DNA, the CDR3 is TGTGCCAGTGACCCTAGCGGGGGGGCCCGAGAGCAGTTCTTC.

This chain joins TRBV28 and TRBJ1-4, with TRBD1 matching over 8 bases. Germline V lookup: CDR1 MDHEN, CDR2 SYDVKM. CDR3 length: 15 residues. V shed 7 bases and J 8 bases; nucleotides not matched to a gene: 12. This CDR3 is CASIPIQGVGEKLFF. CDR3 nucleotide sequence: TGTGCCAGCATTCCGATACAGGGGGTTGGCGAAAAACTGTTTTTT.

The rearrangement joins TRBV19 to TRBJ1-3; no firm D call. Germline values: CDR1 LNHDA, CDR2 SQIVND (reference sequence). This CDR3 spans 14 amino acids. Trimming took 6 bases from V and 4 from J, leaving 13 bases between them. CDR3 sequence (DNA): TGTGCCAGTAGATGGTCCTCCGGGGGAAACACCATATATTTT. Translating gives CASRWSSGGNTIYF. The full variable domain, its missing parts supplied by reference TRBV19 and TRBJ1-3, is DGGITQSPKYLFRKEGQNVTLSCEQNLNHDAMYWYRQDPGQGLRLIYYSQIVNDFQKGDIAEGYSVSREKKESFPLTVTSAQKNPTAFYLCASRWSSGGNTIYFGEGSWLTVV.